The source of this T cell receptor (beta chain) is a study of human T cells and chemical hapten exposure. This clonotype has a handful of counts. TCRdb re-analysed the RACE reads in MiXCR, keeping a single row per CDR3 protein. The data contain about 110,000 distinct CDR3 sequences, roughly an eighth of them singletons. In germline, CDR1 is MDHEN, CDR2 SYDVKM. The V end lost 2 bases, the J end lost 9 bases, and 13 bases lay between the germline ends. The CDR3 loop spans 13 amino acids. The sample's time point: pre-sensitization, week 0. Treatment: therapeutic diphenylcyclopropenone sensitization with weekly scalp DPC.

The TCR was taken from a woman aged 50 to 60 with alopecia areata. Some clones in this sample may be carry-over from other donors' samples. The input for sequencing was whole blood, taken in connection with sensitization to the hapten diphenylcyclopropenone (DPC). The chain employs TRBV28 and TRBJ2-5; tentative D call: TRBD2 (5 bases). The CDR3 nucleotides are TGTGCCAGCAGTTTAGGGTACTCCGGGGCCCAGTACTTC. Protein: CASSLGYSGAQYF.